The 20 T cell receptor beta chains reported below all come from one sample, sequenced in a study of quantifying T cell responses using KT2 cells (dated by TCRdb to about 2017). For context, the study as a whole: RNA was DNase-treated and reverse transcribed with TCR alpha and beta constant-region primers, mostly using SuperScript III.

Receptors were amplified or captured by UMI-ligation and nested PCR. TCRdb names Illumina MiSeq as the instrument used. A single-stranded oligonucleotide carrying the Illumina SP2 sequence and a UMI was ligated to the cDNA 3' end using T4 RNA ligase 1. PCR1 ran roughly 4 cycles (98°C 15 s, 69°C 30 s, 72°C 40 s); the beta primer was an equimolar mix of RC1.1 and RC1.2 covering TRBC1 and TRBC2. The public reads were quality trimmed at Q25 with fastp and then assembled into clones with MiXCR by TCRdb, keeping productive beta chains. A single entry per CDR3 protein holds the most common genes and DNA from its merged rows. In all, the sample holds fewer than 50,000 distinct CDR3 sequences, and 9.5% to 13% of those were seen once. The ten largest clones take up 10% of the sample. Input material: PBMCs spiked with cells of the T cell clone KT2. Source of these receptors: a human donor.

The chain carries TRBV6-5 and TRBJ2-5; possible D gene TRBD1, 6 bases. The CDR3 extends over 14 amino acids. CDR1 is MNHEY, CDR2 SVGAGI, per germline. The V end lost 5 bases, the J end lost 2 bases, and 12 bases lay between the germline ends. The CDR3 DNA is TGTGCCAGCAGTAGAGGGACATTACAAGAGACCCAGTACTTC. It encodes CASSRGTLQETQYF.

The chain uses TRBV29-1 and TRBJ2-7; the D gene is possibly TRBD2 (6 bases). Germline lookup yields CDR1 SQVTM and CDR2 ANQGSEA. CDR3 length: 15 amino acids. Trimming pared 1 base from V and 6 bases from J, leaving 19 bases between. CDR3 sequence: CSVEGGGTGTGEQYF. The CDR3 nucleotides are TGCAGCGTTGAAGGAGGAGGGACTGGGACTGGCGAGCAGTACTTC.

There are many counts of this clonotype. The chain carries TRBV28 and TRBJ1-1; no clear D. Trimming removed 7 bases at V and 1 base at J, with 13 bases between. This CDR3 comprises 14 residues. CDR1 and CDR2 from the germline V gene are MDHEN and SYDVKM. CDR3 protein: CASTVAGWNTEAFF. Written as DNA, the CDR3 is TGTGCCAGCACCGTAGCCGGATGGAACACTGAAGCTTTCTTT.

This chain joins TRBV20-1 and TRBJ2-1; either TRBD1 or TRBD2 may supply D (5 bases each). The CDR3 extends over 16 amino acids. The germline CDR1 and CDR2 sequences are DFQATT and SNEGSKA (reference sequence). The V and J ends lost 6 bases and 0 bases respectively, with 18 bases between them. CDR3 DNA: TGCAGTGCCCGAGATGAGCAGGGACCCTCCTACAATGAGCAGTTCTTC. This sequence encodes CSARDEQGPSYNEQFF.

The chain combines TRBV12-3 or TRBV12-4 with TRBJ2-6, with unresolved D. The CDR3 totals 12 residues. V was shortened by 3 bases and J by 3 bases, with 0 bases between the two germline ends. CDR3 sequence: CASSFGANVLTF. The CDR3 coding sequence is TGTGCCAGCAGTTTTGGGGCCAACGTCCTGACTTTC.

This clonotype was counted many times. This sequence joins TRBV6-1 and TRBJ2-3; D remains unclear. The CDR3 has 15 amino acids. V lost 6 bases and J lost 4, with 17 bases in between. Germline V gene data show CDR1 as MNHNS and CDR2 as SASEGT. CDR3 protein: CASSDGPSGADTQYF. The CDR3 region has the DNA TGTGCCAGCAGCGACGGGCCCTCCGGAGCAGATACGCAGTATTTT.

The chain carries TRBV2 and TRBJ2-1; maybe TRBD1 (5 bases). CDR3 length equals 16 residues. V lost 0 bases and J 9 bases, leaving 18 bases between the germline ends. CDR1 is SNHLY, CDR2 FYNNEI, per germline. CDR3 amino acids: CASSEALPRELGEQFF. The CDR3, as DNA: TGTGCCAGCAGTGAAGCGCTTCCCAGGGAACTTGGTGAGCAGTTCTTC.

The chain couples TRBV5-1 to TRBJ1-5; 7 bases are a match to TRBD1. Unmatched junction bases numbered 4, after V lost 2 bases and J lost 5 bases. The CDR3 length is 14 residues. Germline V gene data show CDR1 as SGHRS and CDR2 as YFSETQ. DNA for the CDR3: TGCGCCAGCAGCTTAGAAGGGGGCGATCAGCCCCAGCATTTT. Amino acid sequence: CASSLEGGDQPQHF.

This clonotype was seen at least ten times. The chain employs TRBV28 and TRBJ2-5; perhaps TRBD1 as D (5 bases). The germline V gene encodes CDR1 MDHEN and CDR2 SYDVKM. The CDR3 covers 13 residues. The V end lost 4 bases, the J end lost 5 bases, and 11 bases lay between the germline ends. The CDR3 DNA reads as TGTGCCAGCAGTTCCCCCCCAGGGGAGACCCAGTACTTC. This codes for CASSSPPGETQYF.

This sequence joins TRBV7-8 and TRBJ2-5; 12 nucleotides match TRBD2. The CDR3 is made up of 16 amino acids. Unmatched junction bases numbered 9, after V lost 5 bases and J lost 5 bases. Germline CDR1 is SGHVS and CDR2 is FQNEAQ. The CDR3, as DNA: TGTGCCAGCAGCATTTCGGCTAGCGGGGGGGCGGAGACCCAGTACTTC. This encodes CASSISASGGAETQYF.

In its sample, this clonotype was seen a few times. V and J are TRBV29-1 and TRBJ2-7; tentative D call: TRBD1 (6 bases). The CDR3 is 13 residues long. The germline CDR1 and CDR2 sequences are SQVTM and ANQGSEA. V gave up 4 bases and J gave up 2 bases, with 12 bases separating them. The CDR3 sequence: CSVVLDSTYEQYF. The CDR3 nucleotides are TGCAGCGTTGTATTGGACAGCACCTACGAGCAGTACTTC.

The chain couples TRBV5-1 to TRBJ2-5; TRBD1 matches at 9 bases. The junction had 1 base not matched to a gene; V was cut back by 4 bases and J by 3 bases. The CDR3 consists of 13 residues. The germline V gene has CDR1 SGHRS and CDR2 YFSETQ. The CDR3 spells CASSRQGEETQYF. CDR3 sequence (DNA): TGCGCCAGCAGCAGACAGGGGGAAGAGACCCAGTACTTC.

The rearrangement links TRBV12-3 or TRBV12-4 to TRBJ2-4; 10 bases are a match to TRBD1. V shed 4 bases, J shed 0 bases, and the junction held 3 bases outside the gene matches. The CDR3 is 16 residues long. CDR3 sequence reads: CASSSGQGEAKNIQYF. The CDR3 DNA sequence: TGTGCCAGCAGTTCCGGACAGGGGGAAGCCAAAAACATTCAGTACTTC.

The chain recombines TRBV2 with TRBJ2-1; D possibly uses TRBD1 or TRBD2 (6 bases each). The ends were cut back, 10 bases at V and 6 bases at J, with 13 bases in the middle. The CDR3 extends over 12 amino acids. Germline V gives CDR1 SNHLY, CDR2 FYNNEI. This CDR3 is CATLEGGNEQFF. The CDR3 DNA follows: TGTGCCACCCTTGAGGGGGGCAATGAGCAGTTCTTC.

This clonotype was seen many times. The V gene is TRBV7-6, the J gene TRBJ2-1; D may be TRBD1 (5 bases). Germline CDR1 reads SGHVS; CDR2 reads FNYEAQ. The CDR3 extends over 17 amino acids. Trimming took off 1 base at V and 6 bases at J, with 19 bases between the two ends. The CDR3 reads CASSLGRRWGRGNEQFF. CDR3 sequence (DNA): TGTGCCAGCAGCTTAGGACGGCGGTGGGGAAGGGGCAATGAGCAGTTCTTC.

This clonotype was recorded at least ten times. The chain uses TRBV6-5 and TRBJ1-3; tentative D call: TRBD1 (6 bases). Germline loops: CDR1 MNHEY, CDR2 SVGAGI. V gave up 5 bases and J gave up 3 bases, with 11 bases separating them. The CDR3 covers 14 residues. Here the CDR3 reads CASSTAGVGNTIYF. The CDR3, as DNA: TGTGCCAGCAGTACTGCAGGGGTTGGAAACACCATATATTTT.

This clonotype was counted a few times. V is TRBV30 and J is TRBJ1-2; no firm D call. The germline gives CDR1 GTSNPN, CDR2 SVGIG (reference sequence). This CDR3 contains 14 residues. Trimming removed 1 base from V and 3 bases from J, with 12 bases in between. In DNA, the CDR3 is TGTGCCTGGAGTGACCCCCGAGGGCACTATGGCTACACCTTC. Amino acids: CAWSDPRGHYGYTF. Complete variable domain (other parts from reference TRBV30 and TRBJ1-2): SQTIHQWPATLVQPVGSPLSLECTVEGTSNPNLYWYRQAAGRGLQLLFYSVGIGQISSEVPQNLSASRPQDRQFILSSKKLLLSDSGFYLCAWSDPRGHYGYTFGSGTRLTVV.

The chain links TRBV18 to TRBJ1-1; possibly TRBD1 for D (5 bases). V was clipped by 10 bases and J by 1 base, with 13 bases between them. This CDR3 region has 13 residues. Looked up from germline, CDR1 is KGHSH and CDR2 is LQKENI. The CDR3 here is CATFRTSNTEAFF. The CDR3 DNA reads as TGTGCCACCTTCAGGACATCGAACACTGAAGCTTTCTTT.

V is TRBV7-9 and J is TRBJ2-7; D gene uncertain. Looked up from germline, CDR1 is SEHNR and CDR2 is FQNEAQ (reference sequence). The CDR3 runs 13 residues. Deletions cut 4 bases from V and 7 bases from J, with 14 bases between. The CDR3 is CASSSRTHLEQYF. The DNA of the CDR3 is TGTGCCAGCAGCTCGAGGACCCACCTGGAGCAGTACTTC. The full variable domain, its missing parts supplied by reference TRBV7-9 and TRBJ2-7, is DTGVSQNPRHKITKRGQNVTFRCDPISEHNRLYWYRQTLGQGPEFLTYFQNEAQLEKSRLLSDRFSAERPKGSFSTLEIQRTEQGDSAMYLCASSSRTHLEQYFGPGTRLTVT.

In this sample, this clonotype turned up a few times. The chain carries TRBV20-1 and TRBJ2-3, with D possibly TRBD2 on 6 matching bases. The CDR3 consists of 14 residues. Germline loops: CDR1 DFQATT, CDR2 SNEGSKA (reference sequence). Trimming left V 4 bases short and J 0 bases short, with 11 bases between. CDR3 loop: CSAISGPSTDTQYF. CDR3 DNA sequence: TGCAGTGCTATAAGCGGGCCTAGCACAGATACGCAGTATTTT.